The 25 T cell receptor beta chains below were found in one sample sequenced in a study of shared clonotypes between healthy human individuals. Profiled with immunoSEQ multiplex PCR; TCRdb holds only in-frame clones, not every one. The table includes 2.3 million or so clones, over 85% detected once. The sequenced sample was naive CD4+ T cells from PBMCs. Indicated subset: CD45RA+ positively selected. All receptors come from a man between 18 and 29 years old in good health. Some clones in this sample may be carry-over from other donors' samples.

The CDR3 region is CAWNPKTSGRPLEQYF. DNA of the CDR3: TGTGCCTGGAATCCGAAAACTAGCGGGAGACCCCTCGAGCAGTACTTC. The rearrangement joins TRBV30 to TRBJ2-7; TRBD2 matches 11 bases. V dropped 4 bases and J dropped 6; count of bases not matched to a gene: 14. Germline CDR1 GTSNPN, CDR2 SVGIG (reference sequence). The CDR3 spans 16 residues.

In regard to this clone: Different DNA sequences within this sample yield the same CDR3. The chain combines TRBV28 with TRBJ1-5; D call uncertain. This CDR3 has 12 residues. Germline CDR1 reads MDHEN; CDR2 reads SYDVKM. The V end lost 3 bases, the J end lost 7 bases, and 7 bases lay between the germline ends. CDR3 sequence (DNA): TGTGCCAGCAGTTTGACGGGGCAGCCCCAGCATTTT. Its translation: CASSLTGQPQHF.

The chain has TRBV7-9 and TRBJ2-7; D ambiguous. Trimming removed 5 bases at V and 2 bases at J, with 16 bases between. Germline lookup yields CDR1 SEHNR and CDR2 FQNEAQ (reference sequence). The CDR3 loop spans 15 amino acids. Here the CDR3 reads CASSRLGWQAYEQYF. CDR3 nucleotide sequence: TGTGCCAGCAGCCGCCTAGGGTGGCAGGCCTACGAGCAGTACTTC.

The rearrangement joins TRBV14 to TRBJ2-3; 13 bases line up with TRBD2. The V gene's germline CDR1 is SGHDN and CDR2 FVKESK. The V segment lost 1 base and the J segment 3 bases; nucleotides outside the gene matches: 4. The CDR3 length is 17 residues. CDR3 loop: CASSQGTSGRKTDTQYF. The CDR3 DNA reads TGTGCCAGCAGCCAAGGGACTAGCGGGAGAAAGACAGATACGCAGTATTTT.

CDR3 residues: CATSKLTGDTNEKLFF. CDR3 sequence (DNA): TGTGCCACCAGCAAGCTGACAGGGGACACTAATGAAAAACTGTTTTTT. The chain employs TRBV15 and TRBJ1-4, with TRBD1 matching 8 bases. The CDR3 sequence is 16 residues long. V gave up 4 bases and J gave up 2 bases; unmatched junction bases: 6. CDR1 and CDR2 from the germline V gene are LNHNV and YYDKDF (reference sequence).

The V gene is TRBV29-1, the J gene TRBJ2-2; a possible D gene is TRBD2 (6 bases). Germline V gene sequence: CDR1 SQVTM, CDR2 ANQGSEA. Trimming removed 7 bases at V and 0 bases at J, with 12 bases between. CDR3 length equals 14 residues. The CDR3 nucleotides read TGCAGCGCCAATATAGCGGCGAACACCGGGGAGCTGTTTTTT. It specifies CSANIAANTGELFF.

The chain couples TRBV29-1 to TRBJ1-3; no definite D call. Deletions cut 5 bases from V and 4 bases from J, with 12 bases between. CDR3 length equals 13 residues. Germline loops: CDR1 SQVTM, CDR2 ANQGSEA. DNA of the CDR3: TGCAGCGTTAGGACGGCCGGGGGAAACACCATATATTTT. It codes for CSVRTAGGNTIYF.

The chain employs TRBV6-5 and TRBJ1-5; TRBD1 matches at 8 bases. Germline CDR1 MNHEY, CDR2 SVGAGI. CDR3 length: 15 amino acids. V dropped 6 bases and J dropped 2; count of bases not matched to a gene: 6. The CDR3 coding sequence is TGTGCCAGCAGCACAGGGGGACGGGGCAATCAGCCCCAGCATTTT. Translated, it gives CASSTGGRGNQPQHF.

In this sample, this clone turned up once. The rearrangement links TRBV7-9 to TRBJ2-2; possibly TRBD2 for D (7 bases). The CDR3 sequence is 18 residues long. Germline V gives CDR1 SEHNR, CDR2 FQNEAQ (reference sequence). V lost 3 bases and J lost 3, with 20 bases in between. The CDR3 DNA reads TGTGCCAGCAGCTTGGAGCATATGGCGGGGGCGCACACCGGGGAGCTGTTTTTT. Protein: CASSLEHMAGAHTGELFF.

The rearrangement joins TRBV27 to TRBJ2-3, with 10 bases lining up with TRBD2. Trimming cost V 7 bases and J 1 base; bases outside gene matches: 8. CDR1 is MNHEY, CDR2 SMNVEV, per germline (reference sequence). The CDR3 has 16 amino acids. The CDR3 loop reads CASKNMLAGGTDTQYF. The CDR3 nucleotides read TGTGCCAGCAAAAACATGCTAGCGGGAGGCACAGATACGCAGTATTTT.

This clone was counted once. The V gene is TRBV28, the J gene TRBJ1-3; D not certain. Trimming removed 6 bases from V and 1 base from J, with 13 bases in between. Per the germline V gene, CDR1 is MDHEN and CDR2 is SYDVKM. The CDR3 totals 15 residues. CDR3 coding DNA: TGTGCCAGCAGCGAAGGCCAGCTATCTGGAAACACCATATATTTT. Amino acids: CASSEGQLSGNTIYF.

The chain is built from TRBV19 and TRBJ1-2, with 7 bases that match TRBD1. Germline V gives CDR1 LNHDA, CDR2 SQIVND (reference sequence). Trimming cost V 5 bases and J 8 bases; bases outside gene matches: 5. CDR3 length: 12 residues. The CDR3 nucleotides read TGTGCCAGTAGTCGGGACAGTCGCGGCTACACCTTC. It translates to CASSRDSRGYTF.

V and J are TRBV5-4 and TRBJ2-2; TRBD2 matches at 7 bases. The CDR3 totals 15 residues. V trimming: 0 bases; J trimming: 5 bases; junction bases outside the gene matches: 4. Per germline, CDR1 SGHNT and CDR2 YYREEE (reference sequence). The CDR3 spells CASSLVGSGTGELFF. For the CDR3, the DNA is TGTGCCAGCAGCTTGGTCGGTAGCGGGACCGGGGAGCTGTTTTTT.

This sequence joins TRBV6-1 and TRBJ2-1; D not certain. Germline V lookup: CDR1 MNHNS, CDR2 SASEGT. This CDR3 spans 13 amino acids. Between the trimmed V and J ends, which lost 4 bases and 8 bases, there was a span of 12 bases. CDR3 in DNA: TGTGCCAGCAGTGTCTCAGTGGCACATGAGCAGTTCTTC. Protein: CASSVSVAHEQFF.

The chain links TRBV30 to TRBJ1-4; D gene unclear. Trimming shortened V by 0 bases and J by 7 bases, and 12 bases separated the two germline ends. The CDR3 has 14 residues. From germline, CDR1 is GTSNPN and CDR2 SVGIG (reference sequence). CDR3 sequence (DNA): TGTGCCTGGAGTGTACCTGGGGAAAGTGAAAAACTGTTTTTT. This gives the protein CAWSVPGESEKLFF.

As regards this clone: This same CDR3 is encoded by further DNA sequences in the sample. The rearrangement uses TRBV6-1 and TRBJ2-7; D might be TRBD2 (5 bases). Per the germline V gene, CDR1 is MNHNS and CDR2 is SASEGT. The CDR3 spans 14 residues. The ends were cut back, 1 base at V and 4 bases at J, with 11 bases in the middle. The CDR3 bases are TGTGCCAGCAGTGAAGGAACGGGCGGGTACGAGCAGTACTTC. It yields the protein CASSEGTGGYEQYF.

The rearrangement links TRBV4-3 to TRBJ2-1; the match to TRBD2 covers 15 bases. V gave up 1 base and J gave up 9 bases; unmatched junction bases: 1. CDR1 and CDR2 from the germline V gene are LGHNA and YSLEER. The CDR3 has 15 amino acids. CDR3 sequence: CASSQGTSGRGEQFF. As DNA, the CDR3 is TGCGCCAGCAGCCAAGGGACTAGCGGGAGGGGTGAGCAGTTCTTC.

This sequence joins TRBV6-8 and TRBJ2-7; TRBD1 matches at 9 bases. The CDR3 loop spans 15 amino acids. J gave up 2 bases and V 3 bases, and 5 bases lay outside the gene matches. Germline CDR1 and CDR2: MNHGY and SAAAGT. Here the CDR3 DNA reads TGTGCCAGCAGTTATTCGGGACAGGGTACCTACGAGCAGTACTTC. Amino acids: CASSYSGQGTYEQYF.

Note on this clone: An end of the junction differs from the germline gene, which may be a read error. This sequence joins TRBV29-1 and TRBJ2-1; maybe TRBD2 (6 bases). The germline gives CDR1 SQVTM, CDR2 ANQGSEA. CDR3 length: 15 residues. The CDR3 DNA reads TGCAGCGTAGAAGGGACTCCGCTTTCCTACAATGAGCAGTTCTTC. This codes for CSVEGTPLSYNEQFF.

This sequence joins TRBV2 and TRBJ1-2, with 7 bases that match TRBD1. Looked up from germline, CDR1 is SNHLY and CDR2 is FYNNEI. The CDR3 is 14 residues long. J gave up 4 bases and V 5 bases, and 7 bases lay outside the gene matches. DNA for the CDR3: TGTGCCAGCAGTTTATCCGGGACAGCCTATGGCTACACCTTC. Encoded protein: CASSLSGTAYGYTF.

The J gene is TRBJ1-1, the V gene TRBV7-2; TRBD1 matches 7 bases. The CDR3 consists of 17 residues. In germline, CDR1 is SGHTA, CDR2 FQGNSA. Germline trimming cut 5 bases from V and 6 bases from J; bases unmatched to any gene: 18. CDR3 amino acids: CASSITQSFYRGAEAFF. The CDR3 nucleotides read TGTGCCAGCAGCATAACCCAGTCATTTTACAGGGGCGCTGAAGCTTTCTTT.

This sequence joins TRBV5-4 and TRBJ2-1, with a possible D match to TRBD1 (5 bases). V was trimmed by 0 bases and J by 0 bases, leaving 13 bases between them. Germline loops: CDR1 SGHNT, CDR2 YYREEE (reference sequence). The length of the CDR3 is 17 residues. The CDR3 region has the DNA TGTGCCAGCAGCTTGGGGGGCCTCGGCGGCTCCTACAATGAGCAGTTCTTC. It specifies CASSLGGLGGSYNEQFF.

This chain uses TRBV5-1 with TRBJ2-3; 8 bases map to TRBD2. The CDR3 has 14 amino acids. With V trimmed by 4 bases and J by 5 bases, 6 bases remained unmatched. CDR1 is SGHRS and CDR2 is YFSETQ in the germline V gene. As DNA, the CDR3 is TGCGCCAGCAGCATAGCGGGAAAGGGAGATACGCAGTATTTT. Residues: CASSIAGKGDTQYF.

The chain joins TRBV7-6 to TRBJ2-2; 10 positions match TRBD1. Trimming removed 5 bases from V and 5 bases from J; junction bases left unmatched: 8. Germline V CDR1 and CDR2: SGHVS, FNYEAQ. CDR3 size: 16 residues. The CDR3 nucleotides are TGTGCCAGCAGCATTGTCCGGGACAGGGGAACCGGGGAGCTGTTTTTT. Its protein product is CASSIVRDRGTGELFF.

The rearrangement uses TRBV13 and TRBJ2-3; maybe TRBD1 (5 bases). This CDR3 contains 18 residues. V was clipped by 0 bases and J by 6 bases, with 22 bases between them. Germline V gene lookup returns CDR1 PRHDT and CDR2 FYEKMQ (reference sequence). Here the CDR3 DNA reads TGTGCCAGCAGCTTAGGCCGGCTCCATAGGGGTTCGGGTGATACGCAGTATTTT. Translated, it gives CASSLGRLHRGSGDTQYF.